Shown below are 19 T cell receptor beta chains from a single sample sequenced in a study of a mutant IDH1 vaccine in newly diagnosed glioma. Libraries were prepared by immunoSEQ multiplex PCR; TCRdb keeps only in-frame clonotypes and omits some of them. The sample has tens of thousands of clones, about 80% seen once; the top ten hold 5.9%. Their antigens are not known. Time point meaning: week 11, during vaccination. Vaccinated patients received 300 ug of mutant IDH1 20-mer peptide per dose, with topical imiquimod. The specimen comprised PBMCs, sampled from a glioma patient whose treatment included an IDH1 peptide vaccine. Source of these receptors: a man aged 50-59 years with glioma.

The genes are TRBV7-6 and TRBJ2-5; either TRBD1 or TRBD2 may supply D (6 bases each). Germline CDR1 and CDR2: SGHVS and FNYEAQ. Between the trimmed V and J ends, which lost 2 bases and 2 bases, there was a span of 12 bases. CDR3 length: 15 amino acids. The CDR3 here is CASSLQGGHQETQYF. The CDR3 coding sequence is TGTGCCAGCAGCTTACAAGGGGGGCATCAAGAGACCCAGTACTTC.

The gene calls are TRBV4-3 and TRBJ1-1; D perhaps matches TRBD1 (6 bases). The CDR3 spans 15 residues. Trimming left V 5 bases short and J 5 bases short, with 18 bases between. CDR1 and CDR2 (germline): LGHNA, YSLEER. The CDR3: CASSTYLQGRTEAFF. CDR3 in DNA: TGCGCCAGCAGCACCTACCTACAGGGAAGGACTGAAGCTTTCTTT.

This clone is medium-sized (0.01 to 0.1%) by share. This sequence joins TRBV4-3 and TRBJ2-3; 10 bases line up with TRBD2. The CDR3 covers 16 residues. Germline V gives CDR1 LGHNA, CDR2 YSLEER. Trimming cost V 3 bases and J 4 bases; bases outside gene matches: 7. CDR3 sequence: CASSQARAGGADTQYF. Here the CDR3 DNA reads TGCGCCAGCAGCCAGGCCAGAGCGGGGGGGGCAGATACGCAGTATTTT.

V is TRBV5-4 and J is TRBJ2-4; TRBD2 agrees at 9 bases. V shed 0 bases and J 5 bases; nucleotides not matched to a gene: 6. Germline V gives CDR1 SGHNT, CDR2 YYREEE (reference sequence). The CDR3 has 16 residues. CDR3 residues: CASSLASGRSQNIQYF. The CDR3 DNA reads as TGTGCCAGCAGCTTGGCCAGCGGGAGGTCCCAAAACATTCAGTACTTC. Looking up the rest from reference TRBV5-4 and TRBJ2-4 gives the full variable domain: ETGVTQSPTHLIKTRGQQVTLRCSSQSGHNTVSWYQQALGQGPQFIFQYYREEENGRGNFPPRFSGLQFPNYSSELNVNALELDDSALYLCASSLASGRSQNIQYFGAGTRLSVL.

This sequence joins TRBV28 and TRBJ1-6, with TRBD1 matching over 9 bases. The germline V gene encodes CDR1 MDHEN and CDR2 SYDVKM. Trimming at V came to 7 bases and at J to 3 bases, leaving 7 bases not matched to a gene. This CDR3 comprises 16 residues. CDR3 in amino acids: CASIPTGGSYNSPLHF. CDR3 sequence (DNA): TGTGCCAGCATCCCCACAGGGGGCAGCTATAATTCACCCCTCCACTTT.

The chain joins TRBV5-1 to TRBJ2-7; D might be TRBD1 (6 bases). The CDR3 spans 15 residues. Germline V gives CDR1 SGHRS, CDR2 YFSETQ. Trimming stripped 0 bases from V and 2 bases from J, with 12 bases between. CDR3 protein: CASSLGRRGPYEQYF. The CDR3 nucleotides read TGCGCCAGCAGCTTGGGTCGCAGGGGCCCCTACGAGCAGTACTTC.

This chain links TRBV6-5 with TRBJ2-3; D not certain. V was cut by 7 bases and J by 5 bases, with 7 bases left in between. The length of the CDR3 is 11 residues. Per germline, CDR1 MNHEY and CDR2 SVGAGI. For the CDR3, the DNA is TGTGCCAGCAAGTGGGGAGATACGCAGTATTTT. It translates to CASKWGDTQYF.

The chain is built from TRBV25-1 and TRBJ2-3, with D possibly matching TRBD2 (5 bases). Germline assignment: CDR1 MGHDK and CDR2 SYGVNS. The V and J ends lost 4 bases and 3 bases respectively, with 14 bases between them. The CDR3 loop spans 15 amino acids. The CDR3, as DNA: TGTGCCAGCAGTGGACACTCTCGAGGGACAGATACGCAGTATTTT. Amino acid sequence: CASSGHSRGTDTQYF.

V gene TRBV6-6 combines with J gene TRBJ1-5, with TRBD1 identical over 8 bases. CDR3 length: 16 residues. The V gene end was trimmed by 0 bases and the J gene end by 6 bases; junction bases not matched to a gene: 7. Looked up from germline, CDR1 is MNHNY and CDR2 is SVGAGI (reference sequence). The CDR3 region has the DNA TGTGCCAGCAGTTACTCGGACAGGGTGGTGAGTCAGCCCCAGCATTTT. It translates to CASSYSDRVVSQPQHF.

This clone has more than one count but fewer than ten. The J gene is TRBJ1-1, the V gene TRBV5-1; D remains unclear. V gave up 4 bases and J gave up 6 bases, with 10 bases separating them. The CDR3 is 12 amino acids. Germline loops: CDR1 SGHRS, CDR2 YFSETQ. The CDR3 sequence: CASSIGRAEAFF. As DNA, the CDR3 is TGCGCCAGCAGCATCGGGCGAGCTGAAGCTTTCTTT.

J is TRBJ1-3 and V is TRBV28; D possibly corresponds to TRBD1 (5 bases). Deletions cut 5 bases from V and 0 bases from J, with 11 bases between. Germline V gene data show CDR1 as MDHEN and CDR2 as SYDVKM. There are 15 residues in the CDR3. The DNA for the CDR3 is TGTGCCAGCAGTCCGGGGGGGTCCTCTGGAAACACCATATATTTT. Amino acid sequence: CASSPGGSSGNTIYF.

The rearrangement joins TRBV5-8 to TRBJ2-5; D could derive from TRBD1 or TRBD2 (6 bases each). Germline CDR1 is SGHTS and CDR2 is YDEGEE. With 6 bases removed from V and 4 bases from J, the gap between germline ends came to 13 bases. The CDR3 runs to 13 residues. CDR3 coding DNA: TGTGCCAGCACCGGGGGCCTTGGAGAGACCCAGTACTTC. As protein: CASTGGLGETQYF.

There are a few counts of this clone. The genes are TRBV15 and TRBJ1-1; D is unresolved. Germline V gives CDR1 LNHNV, CDR2 YYDKDF (reference sequence). CDR3 length equals 13 residues. Deletions cut 0 bases from V and 3 bases from J, with 5 bases between. The CDR3 sequence is CATSREADTEAFF. The CDR3 DNA follows: TGTGCCACCAGCAGAGAAGCGGACACTGAAGCTTTCTTT.

The CDR3: CASSSAAEGDYGYTF. In nucleotides, the CDR3 is TGTGCCAGCAGCTCAGCCGCGGAGGGGGACTATGGCTACACCTTC. This rearrangement joins TRBV11-3 to TRBJ1-2, with D possibly being TRBD1 (6 bases). Trimming removed 4 bases from V and 3 bases from J, with 15 bases in between. CDR3 length: 15 residues. CDR1 and CDR2 (germline): SGHNT, YENEEA.

This clone was picked up one time. This chain uses TRBV11-3 with TRBJ2-7, with 7 bases lining up with TRBD1. The CDR3 contains 14 residues. CDR1 is SGHNT, CDR2 YENEEA, per germline. V lost 5 bases and J lost 3; bases outside the gene matches: 7. CDR3 residues: CASSRGQASYEQYF. For the CDR3, the DNA is TGTGCCAGCAGCCGTGGACAGGCCAGCTACGAGCAGTACTTC.

This chain connects TRBV7-2 to TRBJ1-1; no definite D call. Trimming removed 5 bases from V and 0 bases from J, with 7 bases in between. In germline, CDR1 is SGHTA, CDR2 FQGNSA. There are 13 residues in the CDR3. CDR3 amino acids: CASSTNVNTEAFF. The DNA of the CDR3 is TGTGCCAGCAGCACTAACGTGAACACTGAAGCTTTCTTT.

This sequence joins TRBV7-9 and TRBJ2-1, with no clear D. Per the germline V gene, CDR1 is SEHNR and CDR2 is FQNEAQ (reference sequence). V lost 5 bases and J 9 bases, leaving 8 bases between the germline ends. This CDR3 comprises 11 residues. Written as DNA, the CDR3 is TGTGCCAGCAGCCCCGACCTTGAGCAGTTCTTC. It specifies CASSPDLEQFF. Full variable domain (outside the CDR3, taken from reference TRBV7-9 and TRBJ2-1): DTGVSQNPRHKITKRGQNVTFRCDPISEHNRLYWYRQTLGQGPEFLTYFQNEAQLEKSRLLSDRFSAERPKGSFSTLEIQRTEQGDSAMYLCASSPDLEQFFGPGTRLTVL.

A few counts support this clone. The genes are TRBV6-4 and TRBJ2-3; tentatively, D is TRBD1 (6 bases). The V and J ends lost 3 bases and 0 bases respectively, with 7 bases between them. Germline loops: CDR1 MRHNA, CDR2 SNTAGT. The CDR3 contains 14 residues. The CDR3 region has the DNA TGTGCCAGCAGTGAGGGGGCTAGCACAGATACGCAGTATTTT. Its protein product is CASSEGASTDTQYF.

The CDR3 DNA reads as TGTGCCTGGAGTCAGGGACCGGGGTTCTACACCTTC. This codes for CAWSQGPGFYTF. The rearrangement uses TRBV30 and TRBJ1-2; possibly TRBD1 for D (5 bases). The CDR3 runs 12 residues. V was cut by 2 bases and J by 10 bases, with 14 bases left in between. Germline loops: CDR1 GTSNPN, CDR2 SVGIG (reference sequence).